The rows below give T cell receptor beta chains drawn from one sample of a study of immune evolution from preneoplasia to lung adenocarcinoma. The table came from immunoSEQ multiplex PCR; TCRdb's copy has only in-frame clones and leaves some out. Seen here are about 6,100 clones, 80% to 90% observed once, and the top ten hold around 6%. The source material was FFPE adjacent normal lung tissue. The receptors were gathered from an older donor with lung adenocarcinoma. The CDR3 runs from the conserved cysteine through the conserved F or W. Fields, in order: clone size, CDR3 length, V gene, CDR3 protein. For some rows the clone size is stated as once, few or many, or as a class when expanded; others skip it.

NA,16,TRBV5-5,CASSFSAGGNNQPQHF
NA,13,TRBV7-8,CASSLGSQETQYF
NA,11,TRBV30,CAWSVSDTQYF
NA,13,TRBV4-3,CASSQRQDQPQHF
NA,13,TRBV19,CASTGRGNTEAFF
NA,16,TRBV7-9,CASSLGRDWQNTEAFF
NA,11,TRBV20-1,CSARDSREQYF
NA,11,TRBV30,CAWRLEGELFF
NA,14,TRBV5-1,CASSETISTDTQYF
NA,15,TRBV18,CASSRGAGGTYEQYF
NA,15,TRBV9,CASSYGRDDTDTQYF
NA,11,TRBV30,CAWSVRGGYTF
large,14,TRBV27,CASSQPTRRTEAFF
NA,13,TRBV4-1,CASSQDRWLEQYF
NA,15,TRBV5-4,CASRRDIGSTGELFF
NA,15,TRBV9,CASSTSDRFNYGYTF
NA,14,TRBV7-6,CASSLAGVNTEAFF
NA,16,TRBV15,CATSRETSGRYNEQFF
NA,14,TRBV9,CASSVGPANTEAFF
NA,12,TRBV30,CAWSGTAYEQYF
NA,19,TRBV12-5,CASGSPSDSPPGNTGELFF
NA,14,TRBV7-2,CASSFSGVRTEAFF
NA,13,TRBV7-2,CASSLMGNTEAFF
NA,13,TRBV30,CAWSAQVNTEAFF
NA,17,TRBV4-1,CASSQAVEGASNQPQHF
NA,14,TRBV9,CASSVGGSRTEAFF
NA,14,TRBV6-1,CASSLGTGGDEQYF
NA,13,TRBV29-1,CSVEKETDTEAFF